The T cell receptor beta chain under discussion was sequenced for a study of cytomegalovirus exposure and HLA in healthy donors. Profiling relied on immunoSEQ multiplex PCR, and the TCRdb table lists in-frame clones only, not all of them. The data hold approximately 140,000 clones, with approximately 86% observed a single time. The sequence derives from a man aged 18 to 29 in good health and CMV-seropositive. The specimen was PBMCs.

The CDR3 bases are TGCGCCAGCAGCCCGGACCTGCTCGCCGGGACTAGCGGGGCGGGGGTGCTCGAGCAGTACTTC. Its translation is CASSPDLLAGTSGAGVLEQYF. The V and J genes are TRBV5-1 and TRBJ2-7; 13 positions match TRBD2. The CDR3 totals 21 residues. The trim removed 4 bases at V and 6 bases at J, leaving 25 bases unmatched. Germline V CDR1 and CDR2: SGHRS, YFSETQ. Looking up the rest from reference TRBV5-1 and TRBJ2-7 gives the full variable domain: KAGVTQTPRYLIKTRGQQVTLSCSPISGHRSVSWYQQTPGQGLQFLFEYFSETQRNKGNFPGRFSGRQFSNSRSEMNVSTLELGDSALYLCASSPDLLAGTSGAGVLEQYFGPGTRLTVT.